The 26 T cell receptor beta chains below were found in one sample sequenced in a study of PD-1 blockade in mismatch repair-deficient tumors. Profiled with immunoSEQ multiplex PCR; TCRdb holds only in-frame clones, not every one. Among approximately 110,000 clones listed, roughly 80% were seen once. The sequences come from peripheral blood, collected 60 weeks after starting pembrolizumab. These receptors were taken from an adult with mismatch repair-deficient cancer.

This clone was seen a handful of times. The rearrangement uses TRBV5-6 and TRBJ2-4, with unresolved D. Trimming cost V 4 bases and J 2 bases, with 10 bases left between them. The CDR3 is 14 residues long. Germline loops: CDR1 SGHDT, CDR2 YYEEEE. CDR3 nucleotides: TGTGCCAGCAGCCCCCCGGCTACCAAAAACATTCAGTACTTC. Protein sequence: CASSPPATKNIQYF. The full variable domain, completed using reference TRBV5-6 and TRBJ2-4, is DAGVTQSPTHLIKTRGQQVTLRCSPKSGHDTVSWYQQALGQGPQFIFQYYEEEERQRGNFPDRFSGHQFPNYSSELNVNALLLGDSALYLCASSPPATKNIQYFGAGTRLSVL.

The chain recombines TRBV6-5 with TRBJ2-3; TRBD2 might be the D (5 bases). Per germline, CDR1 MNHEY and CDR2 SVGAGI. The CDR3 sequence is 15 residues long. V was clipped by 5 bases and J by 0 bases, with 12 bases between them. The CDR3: CASSRAVASTDTQYF. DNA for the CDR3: TGTGCCAGCAGTAGAGCGGTAGCTAGCACAGATACGCAGTATTTT.

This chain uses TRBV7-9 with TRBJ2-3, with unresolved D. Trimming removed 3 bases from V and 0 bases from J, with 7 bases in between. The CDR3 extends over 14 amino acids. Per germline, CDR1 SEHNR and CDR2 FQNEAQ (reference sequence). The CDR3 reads CASSFKDSTDTQYF. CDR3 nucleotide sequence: TGTGCCAGCAGCTTTAAGGACAGCACAGATACGCAGTATTTT.

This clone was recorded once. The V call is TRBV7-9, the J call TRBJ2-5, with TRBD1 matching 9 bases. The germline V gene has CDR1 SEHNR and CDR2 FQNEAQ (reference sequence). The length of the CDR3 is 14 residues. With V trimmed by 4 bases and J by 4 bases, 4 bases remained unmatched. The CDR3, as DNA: TGTGCCAGCAGCTCGGACAGGGGAGGAGAGACCCAGTACTTC. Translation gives CASSSDRGGETQYF.

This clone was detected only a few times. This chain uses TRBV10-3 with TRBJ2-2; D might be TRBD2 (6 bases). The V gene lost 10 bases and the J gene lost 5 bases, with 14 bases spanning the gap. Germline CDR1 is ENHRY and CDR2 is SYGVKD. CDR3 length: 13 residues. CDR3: CATADGSTGELFF. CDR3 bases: TGTGCCACCGCGGACGGGAGTACCGGGGAGCTGTTTTTT.

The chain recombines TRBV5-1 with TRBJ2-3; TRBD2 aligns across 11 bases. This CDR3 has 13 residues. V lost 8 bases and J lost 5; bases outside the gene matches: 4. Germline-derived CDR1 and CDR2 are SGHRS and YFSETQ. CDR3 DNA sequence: TGCGCCAGTAAGCTAGCGGGGGGAGATACGCAGTATTTT. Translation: CASKLAGGDTQYF.

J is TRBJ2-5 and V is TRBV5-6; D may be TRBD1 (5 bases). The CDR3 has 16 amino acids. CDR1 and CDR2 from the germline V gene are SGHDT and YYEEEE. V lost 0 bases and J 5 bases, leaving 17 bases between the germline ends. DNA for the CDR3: TGTGCCAGCAGCTTGGCTGGCAGGGCTGTGGGTGAGACCCAGTACTTC. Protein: CASSLAGRAVGETQYF.

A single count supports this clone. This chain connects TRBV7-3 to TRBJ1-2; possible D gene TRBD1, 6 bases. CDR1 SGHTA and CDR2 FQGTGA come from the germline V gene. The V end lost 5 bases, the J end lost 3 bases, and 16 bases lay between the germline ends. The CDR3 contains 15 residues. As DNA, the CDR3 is TGTGCCAGCAGCCCAAGGGCGGGGGCGGACTATGGCTACACCTTC. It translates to CASSPRAGADYGYTF.

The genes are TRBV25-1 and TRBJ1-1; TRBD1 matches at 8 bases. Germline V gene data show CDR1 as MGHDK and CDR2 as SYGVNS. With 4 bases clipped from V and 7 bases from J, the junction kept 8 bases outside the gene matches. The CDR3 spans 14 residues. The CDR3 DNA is TGTGCCAGCAGTGGAACAGGGGGAGAAGGTGAAGCTTTCTTT. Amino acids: CASSGTGGEGEAFF. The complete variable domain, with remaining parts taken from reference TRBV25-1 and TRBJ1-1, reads EADIYQTPRYLVIGTGKKITLECSQTMGHDKMYWYQQDPGMELHLIHYSYGVNSTEKGDLSSESTVSRIRTEHFPLTLESARPSHTSQYLCASSGTGGEGEAFFGQGTRLTVV.

The CDR3 protein is CASSEDRGILGTDTQYF. CDR3 DNA: TGTGCCAGCAGCGAAGACAGGGGAATCCTCGGCACAGATACGCAGTATTTT. The genes are TRBV9 and TRBJ2-3; 8 nucleotides agree with TRBD1. The CDR3 is 17 residues long. The J segment lost 1 base and the V segment lost 3 bases, leaving 10 bases of the junction unmatched. Germline V gene sequence: CDR1 SGDLS, CDR2 YYNGEE.

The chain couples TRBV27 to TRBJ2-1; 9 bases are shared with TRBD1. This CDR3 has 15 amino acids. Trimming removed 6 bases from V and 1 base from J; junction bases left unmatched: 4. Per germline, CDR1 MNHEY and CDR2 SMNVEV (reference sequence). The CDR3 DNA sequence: TGTGCCAGCAGGGAGGACAGGGGTTCCTACAATGAGCAGTTCTTC. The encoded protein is CASREDRGSYNEQFF.

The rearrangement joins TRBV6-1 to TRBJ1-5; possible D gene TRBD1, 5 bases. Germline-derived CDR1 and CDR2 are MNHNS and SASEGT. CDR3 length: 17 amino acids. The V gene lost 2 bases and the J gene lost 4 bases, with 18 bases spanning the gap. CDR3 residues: CASSEWGGLPPNQPQHF. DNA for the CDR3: TGTGCCAGCAGTGAATGGGGCGGGCTCCCACCTAATCAGCCCCAGCATTTT.

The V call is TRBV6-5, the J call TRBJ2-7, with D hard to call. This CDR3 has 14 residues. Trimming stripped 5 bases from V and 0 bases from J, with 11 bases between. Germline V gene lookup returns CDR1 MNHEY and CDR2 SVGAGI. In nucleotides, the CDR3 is TGTGCCAGCAGTAGGACCGCTAGCTCCTACGAGCAGTACTTC. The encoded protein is CASSRTASSYEQYF.

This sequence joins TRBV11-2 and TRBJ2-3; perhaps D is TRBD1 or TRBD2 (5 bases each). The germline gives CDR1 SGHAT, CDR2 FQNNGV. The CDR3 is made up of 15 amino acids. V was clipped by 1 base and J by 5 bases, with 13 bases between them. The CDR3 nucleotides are TGTGCCAGCAGCTTAGGGGACCCCTACAGAGATACGCAGTATTTT. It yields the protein CASSLGDPYRDTQYF.

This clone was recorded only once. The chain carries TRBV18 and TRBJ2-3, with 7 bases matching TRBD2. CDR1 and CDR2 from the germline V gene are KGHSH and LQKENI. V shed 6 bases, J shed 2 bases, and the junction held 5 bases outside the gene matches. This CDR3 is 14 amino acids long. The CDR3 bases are TGTGCCAGCTCCCCGGGGAGGGCCACAGATACGCAGTATTTT. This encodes CASSPGRATDTQYF.

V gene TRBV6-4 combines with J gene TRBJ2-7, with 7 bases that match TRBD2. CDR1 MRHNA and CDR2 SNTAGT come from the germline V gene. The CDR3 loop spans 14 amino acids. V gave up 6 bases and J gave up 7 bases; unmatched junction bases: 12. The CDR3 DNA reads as TGTGCCAGCAGGCGGCTAGCGGCCCTGGGGGAGCAGTACTTC. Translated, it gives CASRRLAALGEQYF.

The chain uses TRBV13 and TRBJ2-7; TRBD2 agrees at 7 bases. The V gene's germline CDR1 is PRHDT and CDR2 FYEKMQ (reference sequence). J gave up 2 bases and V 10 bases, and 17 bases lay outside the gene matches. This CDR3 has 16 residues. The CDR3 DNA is TGTGCCACCCTCACCCGCATGACGGGAGGACCCTACGAGCAGTACTTC. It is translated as CATLTRMTGGPYEQYF.

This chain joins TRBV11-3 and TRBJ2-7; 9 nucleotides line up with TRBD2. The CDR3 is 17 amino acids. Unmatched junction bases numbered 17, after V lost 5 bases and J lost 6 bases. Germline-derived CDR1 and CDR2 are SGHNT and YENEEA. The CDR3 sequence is CASSPSSFSGSKPEQYF. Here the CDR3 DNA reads TGTGCCAGCAGCCCGTCCTCATTTAGCGGGAGTAAACCCGAGCAGTACTTC.

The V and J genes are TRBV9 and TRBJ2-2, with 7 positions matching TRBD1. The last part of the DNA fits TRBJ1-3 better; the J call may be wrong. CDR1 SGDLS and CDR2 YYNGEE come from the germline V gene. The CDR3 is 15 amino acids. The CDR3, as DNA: TGTGCCAGCAGCGCCACAGGGGTCTCTGGAAACACCATATATTTT. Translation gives CASSATGVSGNTIYF.

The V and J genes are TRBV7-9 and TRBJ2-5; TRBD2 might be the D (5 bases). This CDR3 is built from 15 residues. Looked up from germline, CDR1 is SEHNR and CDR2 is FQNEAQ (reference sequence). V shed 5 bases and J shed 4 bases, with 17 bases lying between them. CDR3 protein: CASSPQAEVAETQYF. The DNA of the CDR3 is TGTGCCAGCAGCCCCCAAGCGGAGGTGGCAGAGACCCAGTACTTC. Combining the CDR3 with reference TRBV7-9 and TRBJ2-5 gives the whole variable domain DTGVSQNPRHKITKRGQNVTFRCDPISEHNRLYWYRQTLGQGPEFLTYFQNEAQLEKSRLLSDRFSAERPKGSFSTLEIQRTEQGDSAMYLCASSPQAEVAETQYFGPGTRLLVL.

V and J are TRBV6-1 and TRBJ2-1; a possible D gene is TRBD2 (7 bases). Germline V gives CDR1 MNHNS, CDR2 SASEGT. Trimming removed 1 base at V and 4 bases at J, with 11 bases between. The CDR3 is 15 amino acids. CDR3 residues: CASSEGGGAYNEQFF. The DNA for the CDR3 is TGTGCCAGCAGTGAAGGGGGGGGCGCATACAATGAGCAGTTCTTC.

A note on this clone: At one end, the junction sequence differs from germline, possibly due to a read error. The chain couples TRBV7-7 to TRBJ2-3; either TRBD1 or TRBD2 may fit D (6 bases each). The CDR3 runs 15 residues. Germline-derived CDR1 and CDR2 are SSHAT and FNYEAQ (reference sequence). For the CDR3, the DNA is TGTGCTAGCAGCTTATTAGGGGGAGGAAGCGATACGCAGTATTTT. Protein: CASSLLGGGSDTQYF.

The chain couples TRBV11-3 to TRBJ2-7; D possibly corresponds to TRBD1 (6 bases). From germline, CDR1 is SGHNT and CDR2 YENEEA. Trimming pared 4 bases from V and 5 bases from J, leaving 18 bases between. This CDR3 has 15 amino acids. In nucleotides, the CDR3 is TGTGCCAGCAGCTGGGGGCCAGGGAATTACAACGAGCAGTACTTC. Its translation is CASSWGPGNYNEQYF.

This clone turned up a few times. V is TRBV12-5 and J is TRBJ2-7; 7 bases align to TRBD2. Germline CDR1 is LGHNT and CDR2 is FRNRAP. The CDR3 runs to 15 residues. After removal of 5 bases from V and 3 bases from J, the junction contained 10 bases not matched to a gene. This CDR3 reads CASGDSSGRNYEQYF. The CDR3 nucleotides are TGTGCTAGTGGTGATTCTAGCGGACGGAACTACGAGCAGTACTTC. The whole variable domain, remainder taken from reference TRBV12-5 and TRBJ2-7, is DARVTQTPRHKVTEMGQEVTMRCQPILGHNTVFWYRQTMMQGLELLAYFRNRAPLDDSGMPKDRFSAEMPDATLATLKIQPSEPRDSAVYFCASGDSSGRNYEQYFGPGTRLTVT.

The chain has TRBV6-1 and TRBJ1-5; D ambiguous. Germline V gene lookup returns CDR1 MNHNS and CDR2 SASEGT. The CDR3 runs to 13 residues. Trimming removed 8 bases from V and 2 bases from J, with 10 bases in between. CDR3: CASLDWGNQPQHF. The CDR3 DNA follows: TGTGCCAGCCTCGATTGGGGCAATCAGCCCCAGCATTTT.

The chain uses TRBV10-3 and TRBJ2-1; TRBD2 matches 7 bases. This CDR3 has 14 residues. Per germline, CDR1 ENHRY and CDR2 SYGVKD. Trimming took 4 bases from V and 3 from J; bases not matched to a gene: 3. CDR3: CAISGLADYNEQFF. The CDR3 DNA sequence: TGTGCCATCAGTGGCCTAGCGGACTACAATGAGCAGTTCTTC.